These 24 T cell receptor beta chains originate from one sample sequenced in a study of T cells in Graves' hyperthyroidism and ophthalmopathy (dated by TCRdb to 2018 to 2020). Libraries were made using multiplex PCR. The sample was run on an Illumina HiSeq 2000. The TCR beta CDR3 regions were amplified from the RNA transcripts. A first-round RT-PCR of the TCR CDR3 used the HTBI primer set with the Qiagen OneStep RT-PCR kit. TCRdb redid the processing of the public reads, applying fastp at Q25 and MiXCR, and retained in-frame beta chains. Records with the same CDR3 protein are collapsed into one entry carrying the most frequent genes and DNA. The sample table contains around 600,000 distinct CDR3 sequences; only one count was recorded for 45% of them. 7% to 7.5% of the sample lies in the top ten. Sequenced: peripheral blood or thyroid tissue (not recorded which). The receptors stem from an adult man with Graves' disease, either hyperthyroidism or ophthalmopathy (not recorded which).

A note on this clonotype: An end of the junction does not agree with germline; a read error may underlie this. This chain links TRBV11-2 with TRBJ1-5; no clear D gene. The CDR3 has 13 amino acids. CDR1 is SGHAT and CDR2 is FQNNGV in the germline V gene. CDR3 DNA sequence: TGTGCCAGCAACTTAGAAAGGGATCAGCCCCAGCATTTT. Translation: CASNLERDQPQHF.

This chain connects TRBV6-5 to TRBJ1-4, with a tentative D call TRBD1 (6 bases). V lost 5 bases to trimming and J lost 5 bases, with 12 bases between them. This CDR3 has 14 residues. CDR1 MNHEY and CDR2 SVGAGI come from the germline V gene. The CDR3 sequence: CASSDWQGNEKLFF. CDR3 DNA: TGTGCCAGCAGTGACTGGCAGGGGAATGAAAAACTGTTTTTT.

In its sample, this clonotype was seen a few times. The V call is TRBV3-1, the J call TRBJ2-7; the D is unclear. CDR3 size: 13 residues. The V end lost 3 bases, the J end lost 3 bases, and 9 bases lay between the germline ends. Germline CDR1 reads LGHDT; CDR2 reads YNNKEL (reference sequence). The CDR3 coding sequence is TGTGCCAGCAGCCATGGAAGTCGCTACGAGCAGTACTTC. Its translation is CASSHGSRYEQYF.

This sequence joins TRBV20-1 and TRBJ1-6, with TRBD1 as a possible D gene (6 bases). The CDR3 covers 14 residues. Looked up from germline, CDR1 is DFQATT and CDR2 is SNEGSKA (reference sequence). Between the trimmed V and J ends, which lost 4 bases and 7 bases, there was a span of 14 bases. The CDR3 bases are TGCAGTGCTATCGCCGGACAGTTCAATTCACCCCTCCACTTT. It encodes CSAIAGQFNSPLHF.

J is TRBJ2-7 and V is TRBV20-1; D gene ambiguous. The V end lost 7 bases, the J end lost 4 bases, and 14 bases lay between the germline ends. CDR3 size: 12 residues. CDR1 and CDR2 (germline): DFQATT, SNEGSKA (reference sequence). CDR3 nucleotide sequence: TGCAGTGGAATATTCGACGGATACGAGCAGTACTTC. It specifies CSGIFDGYEQYF.

CDR3 DNA sequence: TGTGCCAGCAGCTTTCAACTAGCGGGAGGGGCCGGGGAGCTGTTTTTT. Translation gives CASSFQLAGGAGELFF. V and J are TRBV7-2 and TRBJ2-2; 13 nucleotides agree with TRBD2. The CDR3 totals 16 residues. Germline lookup yields CDR1 SGHTA and CDR2 FQGNSA. V was clipped by 3 bases and J by 6 bases; unmatched bases: 4.

V usage is TRBV24-1 and J usage is TRBJ2-1, with 9 bases fitting TRBD2. This CDR3 comprises 16 residues. Germline V CDR1 and CDR2: KGHDR, SFDVKD. V dropped 5 bases and J dropped 4; count of bases not matched to a gene: 8. The chain's CDR3 is CATSGLAGVGYNEQFF. CDR3 in DNA: TGTGCCACCAGTGGATTAGCGGGAGTCGGTTACAATGAGCAGTTCTTC.

At least ten counts were recorded for this clonotype. The chain recombines TRBV2 with TRBJ2-7, with D hard to call. In germline, CDR1 is SNHLY, CDR2 FYNNEI. Trimming cost V 3 bases and J 2 bases, with 11 bases left between them. The CDR3 is 14 residues long. The CDR3, as DNA: TGTGCCAGCAGTGAGGTCGGGCCACCCTACGAGCAGTACTTC. Translation: CASSEVGPPYEQYF.

This clonotype was counted between two and nine times. This chain uses TRBV6-1 with TRBJ1-1; TRBD1 matches 9 bases. J lost 4 bases, V lost 7 bases, and 10 bases had no gene match. Germline V CDR1 and CDR2: MNHNS, SASEGT. This CDR3 has 15 amino acids. CDR3 region: CASIQGAEVGTEAFF. CDR3 bases: TGTGCCAGCATACAGGGGGCTGAGGTTGGCACTGAAGCTTTCTTT.

This chain uses TRBV29-1 with TRBJ1-6; 10 nucleotides match TRBD1. With V trimmed by 7 bases and J by 10 bases, 7 bases remained unmatched. This CDR3 comprises 13 residues. Per germline, CDR1 SQVTM and CDR2 ANQGSEA. CDR3 amino acids: CSAGTGAGSPLHF. Here the CDR3 DNA reads TGCAGCGCGGGGACAGGGGCAGGATCACCCCTCCACTTT.

This chain joins TRBV10-3 and TRBJ1-4, with a tentative D call TRBD1 (5 bases). CDR1 and CDR2 (germline): ENHRY, SYGVKD. This CDR3 has 13 residues. V was pared by 6 bases and J by 6 bases, with 11 bases between. In DNA, the CDR3 is TGTGCCATCAGCGGGGGTGTGGATGAAAAACTGTTTTTT. It codes for CAISGGVDEKLFF.

The chain uses TRBV7-8 and TRBJ2-5; TRBD2 aligns across 7 bases. Germline V gene data show CDR1 as SGHVS and CDR2 as FQNEAQ. The CDR3 loop spans 16 amino acids. V lost 4 bases and J lost 4; bases outside the gene matches: 12. The chain's CDR3 is CASSWGGTGGRETQYF. The CDR3 DNA reads as TGTGCCAGCAGCTGGGGGGGGACGGGAGGCAGAGAGACCCAGTACTTC.

In its sample, this clonotype was seen many times. The rearrangement links TRBV29-1 to TRBJ2-2; TRBD1 matches 7 bases. The CDR3 runs to 14 residues. The trim removed 6 bases at V and 0 bases at J, leaving 4 bases unmatched. Germline CDR1 SQVTM, CDR2 ANQGSEA. CDR3 residues: CSVTQGTNTGELFF. CDR3 DNA sequence: TGCAGCGTGACACAGGGGACGAACACCGGGGAGCTGTTTTTT.

The chain uses TRBV2 and TRBJ2-7; 7 bases align to TRBD2. With 4 bases clipped from V and 2 bases from J, the junction kept 2 bases outside the gene matches. Germline CDR1 is SNHLY and CDR2 is FYNNEI. The length of the CDR3 is 13 residues. The CDR3 DNA sequence: TGTGCCAGCAGTGGGGACTACCCCTACGAGCAGTACTTC. It specifies CASSGDYPYEQYF.

Comment on this clonotype: Germline is not matched at one junction end, which may reflect a read error. V usage is TRBV20-1 and J usage is TRBJ1-5; D is unresolved. From germline, CDR1 is DFQATT and CDR2 SNEGSKA (reference sequence). The CDR3 covers 16 residues. The chain's CDR3 is CSATPLDDYSKQPQHF. The CDR3 region has the DNA TGCAGTGCTACTCCGTTGGACGATTATAGCAAACAGCCCCAGCATTTT.

This chain connects TRBV29-1 to TRBJ1-4; D uncertain. Germline values: CDR1 SQVTM, CDR2 ANQGSEA. This CDR3 region has 13 residues. V lost 7 bases and J lost 4, with 13 bases in between. CDR3 coding DNA: TGCAGCGATCGGACGGGGAATAATGAAAAACTGTTTTTT. It encodes CSDRTGNNEKLFF.

This clonotype has only one observation. This rearrangement joins TRBV20-1 to TRBJ2-7; D is possibly TRBD1 (6 bases). The tail of the sequence fits TRBJ2-1 better, so the J call may be wrong. In germline, CDR1 is DFQATT, CDR2 SNEGSKA (reference sequence). The CDR3 has 17 amino acids. The CDR3 DNA follows: TGCAGTGCTAACATATTAGGGCTGGGACATCAATACAATGAGCAGTTCTTC. This translates into CSANILGLGHQYNEQFF.

Concerning this clonotype itself: Since a much larger clone is just one base distant, this may be a read error. The J gene is TRBJ1-4, the V gene TRBV24-1; 9 nucleotides line up with TRBD1. Germline V gene data show CDR1 as KGHDR and CDR2 as SFDVKD. V lost 5 bases and J lost 12; bases outside the gene matches: 12. This CDR3 spans 15 amino acids. The CDR3 sequence: CATSASGTGREELFF. The CDR3 coding sequence is TGTGCCACCAGTGCCTCCGGGACAGGGCGAGAAGAACTGTTTTTT.

This clonotype was picked up a small number of times. This chain links TRBV5-1 with TRBJ1-2; the D is unclear. This CDR3 region has 14 residues. V lost 0 bases to trimming and J lost 7 bases, with 13 bases between them. Germline V gene lookup returns CDR1 SGHRS and CDR2 YFSETQ. The CDR3 protein is CASSLDPRNLGYTF. In DNA form, the CDR3 reads TGCGCCAGCAGCTTGGACCCACGGAACCTTGGCTACACCTTC.

A note on this clonotype: The conserved phenylalanine or tryptophan is not found at the CDR3 terminus, so this likely reflects a read error. It is unclear where the CDR3 begins or ends on the DNA, so no DNA is shown, and the CDR3 is as TCRdb lists it. The chain is built from TRBV25-1 and TRBJ1-1; the DNA was not used to check the table's D call, TRBD1. The CDR3 length equals 11 residues, ends included. Germline loops: CDR1 MGHDK, CDR2 SYGVNS. CDR3 in amino acids: CASSEWGGGTS.

The V call is TRBV7-8, the J call TRBJ2-5; 11 bases fit TRBD2. The CDR3 extends over 17 amino acids. V was pared by 4 bases and J by 3 bases, with 10 bases of the junction left unmatched. CDR1 is SGHVS and CDR2 is FQNEAQ in the germline V gene. Here the CDR3 reads CASSWSDSGRAKETQYF. In DNA form, the CDR3 reads TGTGCCAGCAGCTGGTCGGATAGCGGGAGGGCCAAAGAGACCCAGTACTTC.

This chain links TRBV20-1 with TRBJ2-7; perhaps TRBD2 as D (7 bases). Trimming stripped 6 bases from V and 6 bases from J, with 21 bases between. The CDR3 extends over 14 amino acids. The germline V gene has CDR1 DFQATT and CDR2 SNEGSKA (reference sequence). The CDR3 reads CSARVEGGLREQYF. The CDR3 nucleotides read TGCAGTGCCCGTGTCGAGGGGGGGCTCCGCGAGCAGTACTTC.

This clonotype was seen more than once but under ten times. The chain joins TRBV9 to TRBJ1-2; D is unresolved. V was clipped by 6 bases and J by 5 bases, with 11 bases between them. The CDR3 is made up of 12 amino acids. Looked up from germline, CDR1 is SGDLS and CDR2 is YYNGEE. CDR3 in DNA: TGTGCCAGCACCTCGGACGTTTATGGCTACACCTTC. It codes for CASTSDVYGYTF.

J is TRBJ1-6 and V is TRBV2; D is possibly TRBD1 (5 bases). Trimming left V 3 bases short and J 8 bases short, with 20 bases between. This CDR3 has 17 residues. In germline, CDR1 is SNHLY, CDR2 FYNNEI. In nucleotides, the CDR3 is TGTGCCAGCAGTGAGCGACCGGGCCTAGGAGGGGATTCACCCCTCCACTTT. Protein sequence: CASSERPGLGGDSPLHF.